This passage covers 5 T cell receptor beta chains from one sample sequenced in a study of blood T cell repertoires in COVID-19. Method: immunoSEQ multiplex PCR; TCRdb's copy keeps in-frame clones and lacks some. This sample carries 250,000 or so clones, roughly 86% of them seen once, and the ten largest clones take roughly 12%. Sequencing was performed on peripheral blood. Source of these receptors: a man at least 80 years old with acute or convalescent COVID-19.

The chain is built from TRBV3-1 (or the pseudogene TRBV3-2) and TRBJ2-7, with D perhaps TRBD2 (5 bases). V was cut by 3 bases and J by 2 bases, with 11 bases left in between. The CDR3 contains 14 residues. Per the germline V gene, CDR1 is LGHDT and CDR2 is YNNKEL (reference sequence). The CDR3 DNA follows: TGTGCCAGCAGCCATACGGGGAAAACCTACGAGCAGTACTTC. This translates into CASSHTGKTYEQYF.

This clone appeared a single time. The V gene is TRBV11-2, the J gene TRBJ2-3; 11 nucleotides align to TRBD1. Per the germline V gene, CDR1 is SGHAT and CDR2 is FQNNGV. Trimming removed 7 bases from V and 2 bases from J; junction bases left unmatched: 5. This CDR3 spans 15 amino acids. CDR3 loop: CASTDRGLITDTQYF. The CDR3 DNA reads TGTGCCAGCACGGACAGGGGGCTGATCACAGATACGCAGTATTTT.

This clone has only one observation. The chain joins TRBV14 to TRBJ2-1; 12 positions match TRBD2. Losses at the gene ends were 5 bases for V and 2 bases for J; bases not matched to a gene: 4. Germline V gene data show CDR1 as SGHDN and CDR2 as FVKESK. The CDR3 runs to 16 residues. For the CDR3, the DNA is TGTGCCAGCAGCTCTCGGACTAGCGGGGCCTACAATGAGCAGTTCTTC. This sequence encodes CASSSRTSGAYNEQFF.

In its sample, this clone was seen once. The rearrangement uses TRBV19 and TRBJ2-2; TRBD2 agrees at 9 bases. Germline V gene data show CDR1 as LNHDA and CDR2 as SQIVND (reference sequence). This CDR3 is built from 16 residues. V trimming: 6 bases; J trimming: 8 bases; junction bases outside the gene matches: 13. CDR3 residues: CASRPTSGWSPGELFF. The CDR3 coding sequence is TGTGCCAGTAGGCCTACTAGCGGGTGGTCCCCAGGGGAGCTGTTTTTT.

The CDR3 protein is CASSPSGSGGRGFGGYTF. The DNA of the CDR3 is TGTGCCAGCAGCCCGTCGGGGTCAGGGGGACGGGGTTTCGGTGGCTACACCTTC. The genes are TRBV5-6 and TRBJ1-2; TRBD1 agrees at 7 bases. Germline V gene lookup returns CDR1 SGHDT and CDR2 YYEEEE. The CDR3 sequence is 18 residues long. Trimming at V came to 4 bases and at J to 7 bases, leaving 22 bases not matched to a gene. Combining the CDR3 with reference TRBV5-6 and TRBJ1-2 gives the whole variable domain DAGVTQSPTHLIKTRGQQVTLRCSPKSGHDTVSWYQQALGQGPQFIFQYYEEEERQRGNFPDRFSGHQFPNYSSELNVNALLLGDSALYLCASSPSGSGGRGFGGYTFGSGTRLTVV.